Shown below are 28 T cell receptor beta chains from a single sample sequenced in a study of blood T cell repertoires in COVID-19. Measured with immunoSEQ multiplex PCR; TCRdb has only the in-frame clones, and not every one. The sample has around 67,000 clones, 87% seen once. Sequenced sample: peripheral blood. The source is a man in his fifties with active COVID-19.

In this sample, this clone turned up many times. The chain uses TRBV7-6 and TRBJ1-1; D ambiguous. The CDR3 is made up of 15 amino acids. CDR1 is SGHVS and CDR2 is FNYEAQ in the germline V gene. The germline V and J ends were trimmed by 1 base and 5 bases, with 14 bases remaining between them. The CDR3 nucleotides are TGTGCCAGCAGCTTAGATAACGCAGGTAGAACTGAAGCTTTCTTT. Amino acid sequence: CASSLDNAGRTEAFF.

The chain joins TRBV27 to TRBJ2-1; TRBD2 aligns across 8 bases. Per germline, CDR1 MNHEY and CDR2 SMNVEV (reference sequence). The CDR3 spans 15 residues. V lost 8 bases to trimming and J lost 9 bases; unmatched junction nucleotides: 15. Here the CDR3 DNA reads TGTGCCAGCCAGACCGGGACTAGTGACAAGATTGAGCAGTTCTTC. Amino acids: CASQTGTSDKIEQFF.

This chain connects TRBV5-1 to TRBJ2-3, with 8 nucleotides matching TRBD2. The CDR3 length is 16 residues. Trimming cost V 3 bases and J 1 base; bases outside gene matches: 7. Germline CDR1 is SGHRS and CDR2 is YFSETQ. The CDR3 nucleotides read TGCGCCAGCAGCTGGACAAGCGGGAGCGGCACAGATACGCAGTATTTT. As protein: CASSWTSGSGTDTQYF. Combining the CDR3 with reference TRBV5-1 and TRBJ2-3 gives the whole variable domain KAGVTQTPRYLIKTRGQQVTLSCSPISGHRSVSWYQQTPGQGLQFLFEYFSETQRNKGNFPGRFSGRQFSNSRSEMNVSTLELGDSALYLCASSWTSGSGTDTQYFGPGTRLTVL.

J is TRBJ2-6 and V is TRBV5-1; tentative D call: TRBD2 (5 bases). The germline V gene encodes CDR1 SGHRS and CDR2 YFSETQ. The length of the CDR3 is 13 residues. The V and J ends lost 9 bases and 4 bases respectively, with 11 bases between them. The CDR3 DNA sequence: TGCGCCACCGCCCCGGGGGGGGCCAACGTCCTGACTTTC. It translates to CATAPGGANVLTF.

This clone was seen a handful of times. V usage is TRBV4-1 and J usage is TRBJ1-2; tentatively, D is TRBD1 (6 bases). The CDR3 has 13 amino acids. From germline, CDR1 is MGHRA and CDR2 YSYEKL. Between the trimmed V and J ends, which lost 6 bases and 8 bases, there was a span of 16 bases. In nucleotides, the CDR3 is TGCGCCAGCAGTACACAGGGAGTTAAGGGCTACACCTTC. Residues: CASSTQGVKGYTF.

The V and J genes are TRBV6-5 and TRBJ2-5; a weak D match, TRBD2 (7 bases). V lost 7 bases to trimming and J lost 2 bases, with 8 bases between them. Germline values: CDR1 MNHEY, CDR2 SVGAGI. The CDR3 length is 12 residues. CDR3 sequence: CASKGGQETQYF. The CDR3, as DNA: TGTGCCAGCAAGGGGGGGCAAGAGACCCAGTACTTC.

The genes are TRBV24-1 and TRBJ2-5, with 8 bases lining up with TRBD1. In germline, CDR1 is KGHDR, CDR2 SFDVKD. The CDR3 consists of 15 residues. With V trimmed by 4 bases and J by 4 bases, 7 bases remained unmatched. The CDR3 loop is CATSETRGPGETQYF. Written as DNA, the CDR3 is TGTGCCACCAGTGAAACCAGGGGGCCGGGAGAGACCCAGTACTTC.

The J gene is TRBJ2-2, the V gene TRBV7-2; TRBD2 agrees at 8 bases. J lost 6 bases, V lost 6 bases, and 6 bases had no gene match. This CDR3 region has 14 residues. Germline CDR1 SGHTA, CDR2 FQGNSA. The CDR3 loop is CASSTAGVPGELFF. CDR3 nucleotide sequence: TGTGCCAGCAGTACAGCGGGAGTGCCCGGGGAGCTGTTTTTT.

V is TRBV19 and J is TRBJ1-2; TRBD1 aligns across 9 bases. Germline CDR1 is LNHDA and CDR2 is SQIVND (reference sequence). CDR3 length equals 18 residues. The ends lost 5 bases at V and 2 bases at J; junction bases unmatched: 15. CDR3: CASSPTGGDSHFNYGYTF. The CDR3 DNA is TGTGCCAGTAGTCCCACAGGGGGCGATTCTCATTTCAACTATGGCTACACCTTC.

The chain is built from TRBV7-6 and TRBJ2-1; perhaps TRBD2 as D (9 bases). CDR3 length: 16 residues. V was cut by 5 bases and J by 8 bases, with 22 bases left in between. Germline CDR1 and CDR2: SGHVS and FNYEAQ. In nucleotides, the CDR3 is TGTGCCAGCAGCGTCGTTTCTAGCGGGACAGGTGATGAGCAGTTCTTC. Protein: CASSVVSSGTGDEQFF.

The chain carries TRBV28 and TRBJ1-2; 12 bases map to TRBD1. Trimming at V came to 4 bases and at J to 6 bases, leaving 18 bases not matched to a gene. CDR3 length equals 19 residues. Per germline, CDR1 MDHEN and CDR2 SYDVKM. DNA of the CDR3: TGTGCCAGCAGTTACGTTGGTGTGGGGACAGGGGGCGCGAGTGATGGCTACACCTTC. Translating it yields CASSYVGVGTGGASDGYTF.

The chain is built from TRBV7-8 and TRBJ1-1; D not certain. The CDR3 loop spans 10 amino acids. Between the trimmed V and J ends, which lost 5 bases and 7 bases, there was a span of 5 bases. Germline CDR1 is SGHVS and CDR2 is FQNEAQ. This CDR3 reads CASSRIEAFF. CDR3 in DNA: TGTGCCAGCAGCCGTATTGAAGCTTTCTTT.

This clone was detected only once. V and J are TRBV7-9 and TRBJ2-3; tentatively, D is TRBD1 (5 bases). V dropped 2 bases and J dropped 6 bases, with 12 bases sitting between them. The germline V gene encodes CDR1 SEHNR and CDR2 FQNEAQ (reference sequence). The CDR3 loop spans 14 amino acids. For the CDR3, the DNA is TGTGCCAGCAGCTTACCAGGGTTGGGGGATACGCAGTATTTT. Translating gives CASSLPGLGDTQYF.

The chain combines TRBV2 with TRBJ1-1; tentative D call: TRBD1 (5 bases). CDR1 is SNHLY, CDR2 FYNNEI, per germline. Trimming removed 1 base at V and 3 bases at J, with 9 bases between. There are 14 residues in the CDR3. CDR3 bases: TGTGCCAGCAGTGAAGTGGGGGGATACACTGAAGCTTTCTTT. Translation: CASSEVGGYTEAFF.

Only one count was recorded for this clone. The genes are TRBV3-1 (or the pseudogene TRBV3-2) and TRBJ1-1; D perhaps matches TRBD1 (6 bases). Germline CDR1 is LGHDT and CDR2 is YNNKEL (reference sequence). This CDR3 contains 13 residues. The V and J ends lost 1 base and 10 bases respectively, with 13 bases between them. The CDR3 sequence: CASSQAWGHGAFF. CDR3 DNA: TGTGCCAGCAGCCAAGCTTGGGGACATGGAGCTTTCTTT.

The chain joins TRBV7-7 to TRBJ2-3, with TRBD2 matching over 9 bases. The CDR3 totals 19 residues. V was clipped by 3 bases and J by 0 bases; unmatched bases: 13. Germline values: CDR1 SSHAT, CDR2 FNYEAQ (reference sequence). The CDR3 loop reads CASSFGQAGGASSTDTQYF. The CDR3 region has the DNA TGTGCCAGCAGCTTCGGTCAGGCGGGGGGGGCGTCTAGCACAGATACGCAGTATTTT.

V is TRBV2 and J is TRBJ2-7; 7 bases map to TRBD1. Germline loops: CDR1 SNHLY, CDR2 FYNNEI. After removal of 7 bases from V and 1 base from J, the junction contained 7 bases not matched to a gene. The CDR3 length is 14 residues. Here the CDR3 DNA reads TGTGCCAGCATGAAAGGGGGCAGTTCCTACGAGCAGTACTTC. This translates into CASMKGGSSYEQYF.

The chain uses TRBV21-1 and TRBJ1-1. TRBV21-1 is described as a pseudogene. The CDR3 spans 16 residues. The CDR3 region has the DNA TGTGCCAGCAGCACCCGTCGGGAGGGAGTTTGGACTGAAGCTTTCTTT. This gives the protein CASSTRREGVWTEAFF.

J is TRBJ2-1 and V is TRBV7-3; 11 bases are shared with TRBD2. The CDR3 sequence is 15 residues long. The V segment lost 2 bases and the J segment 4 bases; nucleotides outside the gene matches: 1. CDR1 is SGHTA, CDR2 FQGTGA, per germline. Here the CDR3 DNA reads TGTGCCAGCAGCTTAGGGACTAGCGGTTACAATGAGCAGTTCTTC. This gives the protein CASSLGTSGYNEQFF.

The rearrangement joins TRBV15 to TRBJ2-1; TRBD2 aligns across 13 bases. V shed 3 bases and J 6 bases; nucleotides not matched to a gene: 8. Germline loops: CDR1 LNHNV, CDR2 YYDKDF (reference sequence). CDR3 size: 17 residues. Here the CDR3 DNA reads TGTGCCACCAGCAGGAGCAGGGGACTAGCGGGGACCAATGAGCAGTTCTTC. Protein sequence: CATSRSRGLAGTNEQFF.

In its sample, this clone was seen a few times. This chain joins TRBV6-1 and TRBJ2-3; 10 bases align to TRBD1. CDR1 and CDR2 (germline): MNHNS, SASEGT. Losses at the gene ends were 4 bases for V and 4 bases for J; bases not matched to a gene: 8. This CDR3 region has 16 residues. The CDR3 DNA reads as TGTGCCAGCAGTGTAGACAGGGGGCGAGGGTCAGATACGCAGTATTTT. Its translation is CASSVDRGRGSDTQYF.

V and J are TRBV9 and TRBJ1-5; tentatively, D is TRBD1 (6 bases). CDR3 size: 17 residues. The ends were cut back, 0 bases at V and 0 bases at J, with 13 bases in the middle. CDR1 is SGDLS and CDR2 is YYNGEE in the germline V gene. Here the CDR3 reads CASSVEGGPYSNQPQHF. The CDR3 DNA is TGTGCCAGCAGCGTAGAAGGGGGACCTTATAGCAATCAGCCCCAGCATTTT.

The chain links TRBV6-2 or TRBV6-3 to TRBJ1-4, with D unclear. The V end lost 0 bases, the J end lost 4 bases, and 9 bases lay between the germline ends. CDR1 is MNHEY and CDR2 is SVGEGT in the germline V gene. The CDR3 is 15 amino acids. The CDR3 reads CASSYSRRGNEKLFF. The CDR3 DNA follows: TGTGCCAGCAGTTACTCGAGACGGGGTAATGAAAAACTGTTTTTT.

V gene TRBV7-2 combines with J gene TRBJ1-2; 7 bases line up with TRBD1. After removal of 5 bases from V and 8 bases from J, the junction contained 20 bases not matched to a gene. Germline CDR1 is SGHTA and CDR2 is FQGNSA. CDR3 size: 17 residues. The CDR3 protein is CASSLRRGLDQIGGYTF. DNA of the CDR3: TGTGCCAGCAGCCTAAGAAGGGGGCTCGACCAAATTGGGGGCTACACCTTC.

The DNA of the CDR3 is TGTGCCAGCAGTATACAGGGGGCGCCGGGAAACATTCAGTACTTC. Residues: CASSIQGAPGNIQYF. The chain uses TRBV6-6 and TRBJ2-4, with TRBD1 matching 9 bases. The V and J ends lost 5 bases and 6 bases, in that order; junction bases with no gene match: 8. The CDR3 loop spans 15 amino acids. CDR1 and CDR2 from the germline V gene are MNHNY and SVGAGI (reference sequence).

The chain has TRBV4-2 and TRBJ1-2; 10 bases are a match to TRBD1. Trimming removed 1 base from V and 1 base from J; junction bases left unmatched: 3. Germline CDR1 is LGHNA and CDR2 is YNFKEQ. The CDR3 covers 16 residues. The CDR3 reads CASSQVGDRGNYGYTF. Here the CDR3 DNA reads TGTGCCAGCAGCCAAGTCGGGGACAGGGGTAACTATGGCTACACCTTC.

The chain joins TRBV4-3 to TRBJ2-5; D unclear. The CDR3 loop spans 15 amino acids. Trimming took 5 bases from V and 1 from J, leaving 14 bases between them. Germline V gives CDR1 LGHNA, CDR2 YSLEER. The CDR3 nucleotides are TGCGCCAGCAGCTATGCAGTAGACTTCCAAGAGACCCAGTACTTC. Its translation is CASSYAVDFQETQYF.

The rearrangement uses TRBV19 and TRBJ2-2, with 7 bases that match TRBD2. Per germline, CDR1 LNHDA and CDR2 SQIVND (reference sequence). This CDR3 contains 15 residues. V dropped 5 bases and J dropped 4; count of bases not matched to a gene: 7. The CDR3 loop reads CASSERRGITGELFF. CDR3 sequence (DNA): TGTGCCAGTAGTGAAAGGCGGGGGATCACCGGGGAGCTGTTTTTT.